This T cell receptor beta chain originates from a study of identical twins. This clonotype was seen only a few times. Its antigen is unknown. Findings and limits, study-wide: Beta out-of-frame twin sharing showed a weaker excess. One should note that invariant MAIT and iNKT cells could partly confound zero-insertion analyses. Instead of following the same donors, the conclusions were based on cross-sectional statistical analysis. Fewer insertions marked abundant cord blood beta clonotypes; young adult naive trended weakly, memory not at all.

Germline V gene data show CDR1 as SGHDT and CDR2 as YYEEEE. The CDR3 is made up of 16 amino acids. The V end lost 0 bases, the J end lost 0 bases, and 7 bases lay between the germline ends. MiXCR, applied by TCRdb to the 5' RACE reads, yields one record per CDR3 protein. Among hundreds of thousands of distinct CDR3 sequences listed, less than 10% were seen once. These same data were also listed under a study on yellow fever vaccine responses in identical twins.

This receptor was identified in a woman aged 18-29 years in good health. This sequence joins TRBV5-6 and TRBJ2-6; D is undetermined. The specimen was PBMCs. Here the CDR3 reads CASSLGVPSGANVLTF. CDR3 coding DNA: TGTGCCAGCAGCTTGGGGGTACCCTCTGGGGCCAACGTCCTGACTTTC.